These 30 T cell receptor beta chains were all obtained from the same sample, sequenced in a study of shared clonotypes between healthy human individuals. Sequencing was performed with immunoSEQ multiplex PCR; in TCRdb, only in-frame clones are kept and a portion is missing. The data show around 1.1 million clones, 60% to 85% seen once. The sequenced sample was memory CD4+ T cells from PBMCs. Subset here: CD45RA-negative fraction. The origin of the receptors is a man aged 18 to 35 in good health. Some clones in this sample may be carry-over from other donors' samples.

As to this clone: Within the sample, other DNA sequences also encode this same CDR3. The V call is TRBV5-1, the J call TRBJ1-2; 8 bases line up with TRBD1. CDR3 length: 14 residues. The germline CDR1 and CDR2 sequences are SGHRS and YFSETQ. V was clipped by 4 bases and J by 2 bases; unmatched bases: 4. The CDR3 protein is CASSLTGGNYGYTF. In DNA, the CDR3 is TGCGCCAGCAGCCTAACAGGGGGAAACTATGGCTACACCTTC.

The gene calls are TRBV7-9 and TRBJ1-1, with D maybe TRBD1 (6 bases). V lost 5 bases to trimming and J lost 2 bases, with 18 bases between them. Germline V gene sequence: CDR1 SEHNR, CDR2 FQNEAQ (reference sequence). The CDR3 has 16 amino acids. This chain's CDR3 is CASSGQQGSPNTEAFF. CDR3 DNA: TGTGCCAGCAGCGGGCAACAGGGCAGCCCAAACACTGAAGCTTTCTTT.

The chain joins TRBV27 to TRBJ2-5, with D possibly being TRBD2 (6 bases). V gave up 6 bases and J gave up 1 base, with 15 bases separating them. The germline gives CDR1 MNHEY, CDR2 SMNVEV (reference sequence). This CDR3 has 15 amino acids. The CDR3 DNA reads TGTGCCAGCAGGGAAGTGGGGGACTCCCAAGAGACCCAGTACTTC. Its protein product is CASREVGDSQETQYF.

The CDR3 sequence: CASSLGGLDQETQYF. CDR3 sequence (DNA): TGTGCCAGCAGCTTGGGGGGACTCGACCAAGAGACCCAGTACTTC. The rearrangement uses TRBV5-6 and TRBJ2-5, with a tentative D call TRBD2 (6 bases). Germline loops: CDR1 SGHDT, CDR2 YYEEEE. The CDR3 is 15 residues long. V was shortened by 0 bases and J by 0 bases, with 9 bases between the two germline ends.

The chain uses TRBV7-8 and TRBJ2-7; 12 bases are a match to TRBD2. The germline CDR1 and CDR2 sequences are SGHVS and FQNEAQ. Trimming took 0 bases from V and 6 from J; bases not matched to a gene: 3. The CDR3 sequence is 15 residues long. For the CDR3, the DNA is TGTGCCAGCAGCTTAGCCCTAGCGGGAGGGCGCGAGCAGTACTTC. Protein: CASSLALAGGREQYF.

This chain links TRBV5-6 with TRBJ1-2; TRBD1 matches 7 bases. After removal of 4 bases from V and 7 bases from J, the junction contained 13 bases not matched to a gene. CDR1 is SGHDT, CDR2 YYEEEE, per germline. The CDR3 has 15 amino acids. The DNA of the CDR3 is TGTGCCAGCAGCGGAAGACCGACAGGGCGGCTTGGCTACACCTTC. Residues: CASSGRPTGRLGYTF.

CDR3 loop: CASRDGWDGTYEQYF. Written as DNA, the CDR3 is TGTGCCAGCAGGGATGGCTGGGACGGGACCTACGAGCAGTACTTC. This chain links TRBV6-5 with TRBJ2-7, with D possibly called TRBD1 or TRBD2 (5 bases each). Germline V CDR1 and CDR2: MNHEY, SVGAGI. This CDR3 has 15 residues. The ends were cut back, 6 bases at V and 2 bases at J, with 17 bases in the middle.

This clone appeared a single time. This chain uses TRBV30 with TRBJ1-4; D possibly corresponds to TRBD1 (6 bases). V dropped 6 bases and J dropped 0 bases, with 17 bases sitting between them. Germline V gene sequence: CDR1 GTSNPN, CDR2 SVGIG (reference sequence). This CDR3 contains 16 residues. The CDR3 sequence is CACRQGFFATNEKLFF. The DNA for the CDR3 is TGTGCCTGCCGCCAGGGGTTTTTTGCAACTAATGAAAAACTGTTTTTT.

The chain combines TRBV28 with TRBJ1-2; TRBD1 matches 8 bases. CDR3 length equals 12 residues. With 11 bases clipped from V and 4 bases from J, the junction kept 6 bases outside the gene matches. The germline V gene has CDR1 MDHEN and CDR2 SYDVKM. CDR3 DNA: TGTGCCGAGGGTGACAGGGGCTATGGCTACACCTTC. Amino acid sequence: CAEGDRGYGYTF.

V is TRBV18 and J is TRBJ1-1, with 8 bases fitting TRBD1. V trimming: 4 bases; J trimming: 5 bases; junction bases outside the gene matches: 3. Germline CDR1 is KGHSH and CDR2 is LQKENI. The CDR3 extends over 13 amino acids. The CDR3 protein is CASSQDRETEAFF. The CDR3 DNA reads as TGTGCCAGCTCACAGGACAGGGAGACTGAAGCTTTCTTT.

The chain employs TRBV7-2 and TRBJ2-7, with D possibly matching TRBD2 (6 bases). Trimming left V 6 bases short and J 0 bases short, with 18 bases between. The CDR3 covers 16 residues. The V gene's germline CDR1 is SGHTA and CDR2 FQGNSA. The CDR3 loop reads CASRRAGAGSSYEQYF. Here the CDR3 DNA reads TGTGCCAGCAGACGGGCTGGTGCGGGAAGCTCCTACGAGCAGTACTTC. Full variable domain (remainder filled in from reference TRBV7-2 and TRBJ2-7): GAGVSQSPSNKVTEKGKDVELRCDPISGHTALYWYRQSLGQGLEFLIYFQGNSAPDKSGLPSDRFSAERTGGSVSTLTIQRTQQEDSAVYLCASRRAGAGSSYEQYFGPGTRLTVT.

The chain joins TRBV11-2 to TRBJ2-7; TRBD2 matches 7 bases. The V and J ends lost 2 bases and 3 bases, in that order; junction bases with no gene match: 10. Germline assignment: CDR1 SGHAT and CDR2 FQNNGV. This CDR3 is built from 16 residues. CDR3 amino acids: CASSLSAGREVYEQYF. The CDR3, as DNA: TGTGCCAGCAGCTTATCGGCGGGGAGGGAGGTCTACGAGCAGTACTTC.

The rearrangement joins TRBV28 to TRBJ2-3; D perhaps matches TRBD1 (6 bases). Deletions cut 5 bases from V and 1 base from J, with 13 bases between. The V gene's germline CDR1 is MDHEN and CDR2 SYDVKM. This CDR3 contains 15 residues. CDR3 nucleotides: TGTGCCAGCAGTCCCCCCCAGGGGCGCACAGATACGCAGTATTTT. It is translated as CASSPPQGRTDTQYF.

The chain joins TRBV5-8 to TRBJ1-5; D call uncertain. This CDR3 spans 12 amino acids. In germline, CDR1 is SGHTS, CDR2 YDEGEE. V dropped 4 bases and J dropped 8 bases, with 10 bases sitting between them. The CDR3 DNA follows: TGTGCCAGCAGCCCGGGGAGAAAGCCCCAGCATTTT. This encodes CASSPGRKPQHF.

The chain links TRBV6-1 to TRBJ2-5; a weak D match, TRBD2 (6 bases). The CDR3 sequence is 13 residues long. Germline V gene data show CDR1 as MNHNS and CDR2 as SASEGT. The germline V and J ends were trimmed by 2 bases and 9 bases, with 13 bases remaining between them. For the CDR3, the DNA is TGTGCCAGCAGTGAACCTCCCGGGGGACCCCAGTACTTC. This gives the protein CASSEPPGGPQYF.

This CDR3 reads CASSLGQVDEAFF. The DNA of the CDR3 is TGTGCCAGCAGTTTAGGGCAGGTCGATGAAGCTTTCTTT. V gene TRBV28 combines with J gene TRBJ1-1; no clear D. Germline CDR1 MDHEN, CDR2 SYDVKM. With 2 bases removed from V and 7 bases from J, the gap between germline ends came to 11 bases. The CDR3 is 13 residues long.

The chain combines TRBV9 with TRBJ2-7; D is possibly TRBD1 or TRBD2 (6 bases each). V gave up 4 bases and J gave up 4 bases, with 18 bases separating them. Germline CDR1 reads SGDLS; CDR2 reads YYNGEE. CDR3 length equals 15 residues. Here the CDR3 DNA reads TGTGCCAGCAGCCTCGGAGGGGACACATATTACGAGCAGTACTTC. Translating it yields CASSLGGDTYYEQYF.

As concerns this clone: Germline and junction disagree at one end, which may indicate a read error. The chain recombines TRBV11-3 with TRBJ2-1, with D perhaps TRBD2 (5 bases). Germline assignment: CDR1 SGHNT and CDR2 YENEEA. This CDR3 contains 15 residues. The chain's CDR3 is CASSLEGYFNNEQFF. In nucleotides, the CDR3 is TGTGCCAGCAGCCTAGAGGGATATTTTAACAATGAGCAGTTCTTC.

This clone occurred a few times. This chain joins TRBV2 and TRBJ1-1; D is unresolved. V dropped 8 bases and J dropped 2 bases, with 12 bases sitting between them. This CDR3 has 13 residues. CDR1 is SNHLY and CDR2 is FYNNEI in the germline V gene. CDR3 in DNA: TGTGCCAGCCGACCGGACGGAAACACTGAAGCTTTCTTT. It is translated as CASRPDGNTEAFF.

The genes are TRBV27 and TRBJ2-2; D may match TRBD1 or TRBD2 (5 bases each). The CDR3 is made up of 15 amino acids. V was trimmed by 1 base and J by 7 bases, leaving 13 bases between them. Germline CDR1 reads MNHEY; CDR2 reads SMNVEV (reference sequence). CDR3 amino acids: CASSLFAQGRGELFF. The CDR3 nucleotides are TGTGCCAGCAGTTTATTCGCCCAGGGACGCGGGGAGCTGTTTTTT.

The chain carries TRBV25-1 and TRBJ1-5, with a weak D call TRBD1 (6 bases). The CDR3 has 15 amino acids. Trimming pared 1 base from V and 3 bases from J, leaving 10 bases between. Germline V CDR1 and CDR2: MGHDK, SYGVNS. The CDR3 protein is CASSESGAPNQPQHF. The CDR3, as DNA: TGTGCCAGCAGTGAATCAGGGGCTCCCAATCAGCCCCAGCATTTT.

This clone was seen a single time. CDR3 in amino acids: CASSPRDYTDTQYF. The CDR3 nucleotides are TGTGCCAGCAGCCCCAGGGACTACACAGATACGCAGTATTTT. V and J are TRBV5-4 and TRBJ2-3, with 7 bases that match TRBD2. J was trimmed by 2 bases and V by 4 bases; bases with no gene match: 4. Germline lookup yields CDR1 SGHNT and CDR2 YYREEE (reference sequence). CDR3 length equals 14 residues.

The chain employs TRBV12-5 and TRBJ2-1; a possible D gene is TRBD2 (6 bases). CDR1 and CDR2 (germline): LGHNT, FRNRAP. The CDR3 covers 15 residues. Trimming shortened V by 7 bases and J by 4 bases, and 17 bases separated the two germline ends. CDR3 sequence: CASASMREEYNEQFF. The CDR3 DNA is TGTGCTAGTGCTTCAATGAGGGAGGAATACAATGAGCAGTTCTTC.

V gene TRBV7-9 combines with J gene TRBJ2-1; a possible D gene is TRBD2 (7 bases). Germline CDR1 and CDR2: SEHNR and FQNEAQ (reference sequence). The length of the CDR3 is 17 residues. Trimming shortened V by 5 bases and J by 0 bases, and 17 bases separated the two germline ends. CDR3 sequence: CASSLGGARSSYNEQFF. The CDR3 coding sequence is TGTGCCAGCAGCCTAGGGGGGGCAAGAAGCTCCTACAATGAGCAGTTCTTC.

The gene calls are TRBV5-1 and TRBJ2-5; perhaps TRBD2 as D (5 bases). CDR3 length equals 14 residues. Germline V gene sequence: CDR1 SGHRS, CDR2 YFSETQ. V was trimmed by 4 bases and J by 2 bases, leaving 12 bases between them. As DNA, the CDR3 is TGCGCCAGCAGCCTGGACTTCCCGCAAGAGACCCAGTACTTC. Protein: CASSLDFPQETQYF.

The chain employs TRBV2 and TRBJ2-3; no firm D call. CDR1 is SNHLY, CDR2 FYNNEI, per germline. The V end was cut by 1 base, the J end by 2 bases, with 13 bases between. The CDR3 runs 16 residues. CDR3: CASSEGWSNPTDTQYF. CDR3 DNA sequence: TGTGCCAGCAGTGAAGGGTGGTCCAACCCCACAGATACGCAGTATTTT. Combining the CDR3 with reference TRBV2 and TRBJ2-3 gives the whole variable domain EPEVTQTPSHQVTQMGQEVILRCVPISNHLYFYWYRQILGQKVEFLVSFYNNEISEKSEIFDDQFSVERPDGSNFTLKIRSTKLEDSAMYFCASSEGWSNPTDTQYFGPGTRLTVL.

The rearrangement links TRBV30 to TRBJ1-6; D uncertain. The CDR3 has 14 residues. Germline CDR1 and CDR2: GTSNPN and SVGIG (reference sequence). V lost 0 bases, J lost 8 bases, and 11 bases lay in between. CDR3: CAWSVGLGYSPLHF. CDR3 in DNA: TGTGCCTGGAGTGTGGGGTTGGGGTATTCACCCCTCCACTTT.

As concerns this clone: The germline gene is not matched at one end of the junction; a read error may be the cause. The chain joins TRBV5-4 to TRBJ2-5, with 9 bases matching TRBD1. The germline CDR1 and CDR2 sequences are SGHNT and YYREEE (reference sequence). The CDR3 runs 16 residues. CDR3 residues: CASRLGQGSVVETQYF. The CDR3 nucleotides are TGTGCCAGCAGATTGGGACAGGGCAGTGTTGTGGAGACCCAGTACTTC.

The chain recombines TRBV29-1 with TRBJ1-1; 9 bases map to TRBD1. CDR1 is SQVTM and CDR2 is ANQGSEA in the germline V gene. V shed 7 bases and J 6 bases; nucleotides not matched to a gene: 12. This CDR3 is built from 14 residues. CDR3 sequence (DNA): TGCAGCGCCGTGAGGGGGGGACAGGGTGCTGAAGCTTTCTTT. Protein: CSAVRGGQGAEAFF. Full variable domain (rest looked up from reference TRBV29-1 and TRBJ1-1): SAVISQKPSRDICQRGTSLTIQCQVDSQVTMMFWYRQQPGQSLTLIATANQGSEATYESGFVIDKFPISRPNLTFSTLTVSNMSPEDSSIYLCSAVRGGQGAEAFFGQGTRLTVV.

The chain carries TRBV9 and TRBJ2-1; 7 bases agree with TRBD2. CDR3 length equals 16 residues. Losses at the gene ends were 4 bases for V and 7 bases for J; bases not matched to a gene: 14. In germline, CDR1 is SGDLS, CDR2 YYNGEE. Written as DNA, the CDR3 is TGTGCCAGCAGCCCAGGGATGACTAGCCGAGGGAATGAGCAGTTCTTC. The encoded protein is CASSPGMTSRGNEQFF.